This section outlines one T cell receptor (beta chain) sequence together with its context. Its antigen remains undetermined. Within one base of it there is no much larger clone, and no base qualities were kept. The data belong to a study of Ad26.COV2.S vaccination and SARS-CoV-2 variants listed by TCRdb under 2021. Regarding the complete study: Vaccine-arm donors were drawn from COV1001, a multicentre, randomized, double-blind, placebo-controlled phase I-IIa trial of Ad26.COV2.S in healthy adults. Sequencing of the TCRbeta repertoire served to evaluate the specificity and breadth of SARS-CoV-2-reactive T cell receptors following Ad26.COV2.S vaccination. The TCR-sequenced set comprised approximately 30 samples: approximately 19 Ad26.COV2.S vaccine recipients, 5 placebo recipients and 8 SARS-CoV-2 convalescent individuals. Ad26.COV2.S was administered intramuscularly at 5 x 10^10 or 1 x 10^11 viral particles, either as a single shot or as two shots given 56 days apart. Participants in the trial were split at random into five groups of five each, receiving low-dose or high-dose Ad26.COV2.S once or twice, or else placebo on both occasions. Throughout the experiments and outcome assessment, investigators stayed blinded to trial group allocation.

The sample's treatment or condition label is to be understood as: around 19 received Ad26.COV2.S at low or high dose, single or two shots; 5 received placebo; per-sample allocation not given. For vaccine and placebo recipients, repertoires were sequenced using samples collected on day 63 after the first injection. Between 29 July and 7 August 2020, Cohort 1b enrolled 25 adults aged 18-55 years at one site in Boston, USA. Ad26.COV2.S consisted of a replication-incompetent adenovirus type 26 vector by which a prefusion-stabilized SARS-CoV-2 spike protein from the original Wuhan strain was expressed. The research as a whole found: The study lacked the statistical power to compare responses across vaccine doses or regimens. After vaccination, spike-specific CD8+ and CD4+ T cell responses were reported to show substantial breadth. Higher spike-specific TCR breadth was observed in Ad26.COV2.S recipients than in placebo recipients (P = 0.0014). The authors noted that the TCR breadth and depth analyses may have underestimated total T cell responses. Vaccine and placebo recipients had similar non-spike TCR breadth, a finding consistent with the vaccine containing only spike.

The immunoSEQ Assay was the method used to sequence TCRbeta CDR3 regions. After extraction, genomic DNA underwent amplification by bias-controlled multiplex PCR, followed by high-throughput sequencing. Per the authors' processing: To quantify the absolute abundance of every unique TCRbeta CDR3 region, sequences were collapsed and filtered. T cell fraction was estimated by normalization of TCRbeta template counts to usable DNA, with usable DNA being measured through amplification of reference genes present in all nucleated cells. Repertoire TCRs were annotated as SARS-CoV-2-specific by exact matching of V gene, CDR3 amino acid sequence and J gene to a known reactive TCR set. The reference SARS-CoV-2 TCR set was obtained from MIRA and was filtered for enrichment in COVID-19-positive ImmuneCODE repertoires, whereby public or cross-reactive TCRs were removed. Drawing on the MIRA antigens, annotated TCRs were analysed further at the level of specific ORF or position within ORF. Breadth was defined as annotated unique rearrangements over total unique productive rearrangements; depth was the summed frequency of those rearrangements. TCR breadth was compared between groups using two-sided Wilcoxon rank-sum tests. Sourced from immuneACCESS, this table was stored by TCRdb with only in-frame sequences that have V and J called. A share of the clones is absent; for the studies checked, an unresolved V gene accounts for under half, and the remainder has no known explanation. D and trimming were read from the DNA, whereas the V and J calls and clone size are those reported in that table. The sample records around 300,000 clones, about 88% of which are singletons. The ten most abundant clones make up roughly 10% of the sample.

Specimen: peripheral blood, collected in a trial of Ad26.COV2.S vaccine versus placebo. The sequence was collected from a person between 18 and 59 years old who received the Ad26.COV2.S COVID-19 vaccine or a placebo.

The nucleotide sequence reads TGTGCCAGCAGTGAAATCTCCTCGGGGCAGCCCCAGCATTTT. Its translation is CASSEISSGQPQHF. This receptor chain uses TRBV6-1 and TRBJ1-5, with the D gene uncertain. V drops 2 bases and J drops 7 bases, leaving 12 bases in between. CDR1 and CDR2, looked up from the germline V gene, are MNHNS and SASEGT. Spanning cysteine to phenylalanine, the CDR3 consists of 14 amino acids. Only the CDR3 part of the read is kept: 42 bases, read in frame from the first base.